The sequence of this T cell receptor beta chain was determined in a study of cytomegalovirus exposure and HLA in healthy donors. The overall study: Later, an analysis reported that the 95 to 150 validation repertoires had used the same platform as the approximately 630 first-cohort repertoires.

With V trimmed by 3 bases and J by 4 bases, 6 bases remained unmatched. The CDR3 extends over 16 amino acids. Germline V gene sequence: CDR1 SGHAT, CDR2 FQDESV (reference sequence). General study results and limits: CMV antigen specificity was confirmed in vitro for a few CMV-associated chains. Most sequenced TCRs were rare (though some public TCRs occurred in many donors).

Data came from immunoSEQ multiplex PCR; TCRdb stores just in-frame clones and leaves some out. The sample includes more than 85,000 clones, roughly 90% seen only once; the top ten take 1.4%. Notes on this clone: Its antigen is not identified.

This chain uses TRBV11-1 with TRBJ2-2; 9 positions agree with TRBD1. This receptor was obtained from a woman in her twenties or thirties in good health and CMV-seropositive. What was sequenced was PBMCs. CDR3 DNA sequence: TGTGCCAGCAGCTTTACGAGGGGACAGGGCACCGGGGAGCTGTTTTTT. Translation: CASSFTRGQGTGELFF.